The clone carrying this T cell receptor beta chain turned up a few times. The antigen remains undetermined. This sample is part of a study of cytomegalovirus exposure and HLA in healthy donors. Regarding the study as a whole: It was in a later analysis that TCR association rates were seen to vary by HLA locus, highest for DRB1 and lowest for HLA-C.

The junction had 7 bases not matched to a gene; V was cut back by 3 bases and J by 3 bases. Germline V gene lookup returns CDR1 SQVTM and CDR2 ANQGSEA. CDR3 size: 15 residues. In the PCR, 60 Vbeta and 13 Jbeta primers were used. Data came from immunoSEQ multiplex PCR; TCRdb stores just in-frame clones and leaves some out. The data hold about 160,000 clones, with about four fifths observed a single time. The receptor comes from a woman in her forties or fifties in good health and CMV-seronegative. The chain joins TRBV29-1 to TRBJ2-3; 9 bases fit TRBD1. The sequenced material came from PBMCs. The CDR3 spells CSVERGGQGTDTQYF. The CDR3 bases are TGCAGCGTTGAGAGGGGGGGACAGGGAACAGATACGCAGTATTTT.